This T cell receptor (beta chain) was identified in a study of a mutant IDH1 vaccine in newly diagnosed glioma (dated by TCRdb to the early 2020s). Regarding the complete study: Vaccination started 4-6 weeks after radiotherapy alone, or was given together with temozolomide cycles in the groups whose treatment included chemotherapy. Peripheral blood samples were drawn at six visits, namely V03 (baseline), V05, V07, V10, V12 and V13. Prior to enrollment, patients had been given standard therapy consisting of radiotherapy alone, temozolomide alone, or radiochemotherapy with temozolomide, with the combination given to most patients. Longitudinal TCRB deep sequencing was done for about two dozen treated patients, wherever samples were available for exploratory analyses. Visit V12 was the week-35 safety follow-up and visit V13 was the week-47 end of study. Of the approximately 30 treated patients, roughly 60% were male and around 40% were female, and the mean age was around 40 years.

Study-wide findings and limitations: Immune responses induced by the vaccine were seen in 90% to 95% of patients across multiple MHC alleles. Pseudoprogression seemed to be unrelated to changes in the top peripheral T cell clonotypes found by TCRB sequencing. It was noted by the authors that analyses of patient blood samples could not be reproduced owing to sample limitations. Availability determined which PBMC samples were chosen for TCRB deep sequencing.

There are 14 amino acids in the CDR3, from cysteine to phenylalanine inclusive. Here the CDR3 DNA is all that survives: 42 bases in frame from base 1. From a lookup of the germline V gene, CDR1 and CDR2 are SGDLS and YYNGEE. The V and J ends are trimmed by 1 base and 2 bases, leaving 6 bases between them. Of note for this clone: Its antigen remains unidentified. Per-base qualities were not stored, and no clone one base away is much larger.

Sample time point, as interpreted from the label and publication: week 35, safety follow-up. Each vaccine dose, consisting of 300 ug of a 20-mer mutant IDH1 peptide in Montanide, was administered subcutaneously with topical imiquimod. Across visits V03 through V10, patients got a total of eight vaccinations, given in weeks 1, 3, 5, 7, 11, 15, 19 and 23. Newly diagnosed WHO grade 3 or 4 IDH1-mutant astrocytomas showing loss of nuclear ATRX were present in the donors. The samples were drawn from NOA16, a multicentre, single-arm, open-label phase I trial in Germany that tested a mutant IDH1 peptide vaccine in humans for the first time. The DNeasy Blood and Tissue Kit was used to extract genomic DNA from EDTA blood for TCRB sequencing. Library creation used the immunoSEQ multiplex PCR assay. Rearranged TCR beta chain sequences were amplified using the hsTCRB Kit according to the manufacturer's protocol. TCRB libraries were sequenced on an Illumina MiSeq. In the source study's methods: Demultiplexing, trimming and gene mapping were performed with the kit vendor's proprietary platform. Here the immuneACCESS table is served through TCRdb, limited to in-frame sequences with V and J called. Missing clones are a known gap in these copies; in checked studies unresolved V genes cover under half, and the rest lacks a known reason. V and J calls and clone size are those listed in that table; D and trimming were worked out from the DNA. This sample holds around 69,000 clones; around nine tenths were observed only once. The ten largest clones take up about 2% of the sample.

The V and J segments used are TRBV9 and TRBJ2-2; the D gene assignment is ambiguous. The receptor was isolated from a young man with glioma. This specimen consisted of PBMCs, obtained from a glioma patient whose treatment included an IDH1 peptide vaccine. In nucleotides, the sequence is TGTGCCAGCAGCGTAAGACATAACACCGGGGAGCTGTTTTTT. This gives the protein CASSVRHNTGELFF.